These 15 T cell receptor beta chains were sequenced from one sample in a study of T cells in Graves' hyperthyroidism and ophthalmopathy (dated by TCRdb to about 2019). Library preparation used multiplex PCR. These reads were obtained on an Illumina HiSeq 2000. Amplification of TCR beta CDR3 regions was carried out from RNA transcripts. A first-round RT-PCR of the TCR CDR3 used the HTBI primer set with the Qiagen OneStep RT-PCR kit. TCRdb handled the public reads itself, with Q25 trimming in fastp and clone calling in MiXCR, and kept productive beta chains. Rows matching on CDR3 protein sequence are summarized as one entry with the most common DNA and genes. For this sample the table gives approximately 640,000 distinct CDR3 sequences, of which roughly 17% were detected only once. The ten largest make up about 3.8% of the sample. The sample comprised blood. All receptors come from a woman aged 25 to 45 with Graves' hyperthyroidism.

Of note for this clonotype: One junction end disagrees with the germline gene, perhaps due to a read error. The chain links TRBV5-1 to TRBJ2-1, with TRBD2 matching 12 bases. This CDR3 comprises 16 residues. Germline assignment: CDR1 SGHRS and CDR2 YFSETQ. Here the CDR3 DNA reads TGTGCCAGCAGCTCCCTAGCGGGAGGGAAGGGTAATGAGCAGTTCTTC. It translates to CASSSLAGGKGNEQFF.

The sample holds a few counts of this clonotype. The chain is built from TRBV6-2 or TRBV6-3 and TRBJ2-1; D ambiguous. The CDR3 sequence is 15 residues long. V was pared by 7 bases and J by 6 bases, with 19 bases between. Germline lookup yields CDR1 MNHEY and CDR2 SVGEGT. CDR3 protein: CASTHAWTGSNEQFF. The CDR3 DNA follows: TGTGCCAGCACCCATGCTTGGACGGGTTCCAATGAGCAGTTCTTC.

This clonotype was observed many times. The chain carries TRBV6-5 and TRBJ2-7; 13 nucleotides align to TRBD2. The V gene end was trimmed by 2 bases and the J gene end by 7 bases; junction bases not matched to a gene: 8. CDR3 length equals 16 residues. Germline CDR1 and CDR2: MNHEY and SVGAGI. The CDR3 DNA sequence: TGTGCCAGCAGTTACGCCACTAGCGGGAGGGCCGGGGAGCAGTACTTC. Protein sequence: CASSYATSGRAGEQYF.

This clonotype has a count of ten or more. The rearrangement uses TRBV12-3 or TRBV12-4 and TRBJ2-3, with D possibly matching TRBD1 (6 bases). The CDR3 is 13 amino acids. Between the trimmed V and J ends, which lost 10 bases and 2 bases, there was a span of 13 bases. The CDR3: CATRTENTDTQYF. The CDR3 DNA is TGTGCCACTCGGACAGAGAACACAGATACGCAGTATTTT.

The chain couples TRBV19 to TRBJ2-1; the D gene is possibly TRBD2 (6 bases). Germline loops: CDR1 LNHDA, CDR2 SQIVND (reference sequence). The ends were cut back, 10 bases at V and 0 bases at J, with 13 bases in the middle. The CDR3 runs 14 residues. The CDR3 coding sequence is TGTGCCACCCGGGACTTCAGCTCCTACAATGAGCAGTTCTTC. It translates to CATRDFSSYNEQFF.

About this clonotype: This sequence may be a read error, since a much larger clone differs from it by one base. The V call is TRBV11-3, the J call TRBJ2-1; maybe TRBD2 (5 bases). The V and J ends lost 4 bases and 3 bases respectively, with 10 bases between them. CDR1 and CDR2 from the germline V gene are SGHNT and YENEEA. The CDR3 is 14 amino acids. DNA of the CDR3: TGTGCCAGCAGCTCGGGATTGCACTACAATGAGCAGTTCTTC. It translates to CASSSGLHYNEQFF.

Many counts were recorded for this clonotype. The chain employs TRBV28 and TRBJ2-7, with D maybe TRBD2 (6 bases). Trimming removed 6 bases at V and 1 base at J, with 16 bases between. The CDR3 has 15 amino acids. Germline CDR1 and CDR2: MDHEN and SYDVKM. The CDR3 DNA reads as TGTGCCAGCAGAACGGGTGAGGGAGGATCCTACGAGCAGTACTTC. Its translation: CASRTGEGGSYEQYF.

About this clonotype: Germline is not matched at one junction end, which may reflect a read error. The chain employs TRBV15 and TRBJ2-2; D is perhaps TRBD2 (6 bases). The CDR3 contains 12 residues. The germline V gene has CDR1 LNHNV and CDR2 YYDKDF (reference sequence). The CDR3 DNA is TGTGCCACCAGCCTTACAGGCGGGGACCTGTTTTTT. Its translation is CATSLTGGDLFF. Based on the CDR3 plus reference TRBV15 and TRBJ2-2, the full variable domain is DAMVIQNPRYQVTQFGKPVTLSCSQTLNHNVMYWYQQKSSQAPKLLFHYYDKDFNNEADTPDNFQSRRPNTSFCFLDIRSPGLGDTAMYLCATSLTGGDLFFGEGSRLTVL.

The chain uses TRBV30 and TRBJ2-7, with D unresolved. Deletions cut 0 bases from V and 2 bases from J, with 14 bases between. The CDR3 is 15 residues long. Germline loops: CDR1 GTSNPN, CDR2 SVGIG (reference sequence). The CDR3 region is CAWSVSGNPPYEQYF. Here the CDR3 DNA reads TGTGCCTGGAGTGTATCCGGAAACCCCCCCTACGAGCAGTACTTC.

This clonotype was counted at least ten times. The chain carries TRBV29-1 and TRBJ1-2, with D unresolved. Looked up from germline, CDR1 is SQVTM and CDR2 is ANQGSEA. There are 13 residues in the CDR3. Trimming took 3 bases from V and 8 from J, leaving 16 bases between them. CDR3 loop: CSVDGTESGGYTF. Here the CDR3 DNA reads TGCAGCGTTGATGGAACGGAATCAGGAGGCTACACCTTC.

The rearrangement uses TRBV2 and TRBJ2-3; 14 bases align to TRBD2. CDR3 length: 15 residues. Trimming took 11 bases from V and 4 from J; bases not matched to a gene: 8. Germline-derived CDR1 and CDR2 are SNHLY and FYNNEI. The CDR3 nucleotides are TGTGCCTCAGAACTGGGACTAGCGGGAGCAGATACGCAGTATTTT. It translates to CASELGLAGADTQYF.

The genes are TRBV4-3 and TRBJ1-6; 7 nucleotides line up with TRBD1. From germline, CDR1 is LGHNA and CDR2 YSLEER. This CDR3 spans 16 amino acids. The ends lost 3 bases at V and 3 bases at J; junction bases unmatched: 5. DNA for the CDR3: TGCGCCAGCAGCCAGAGGACAGGCGACTATAATTCACCCCTCCACTTT. Translated, it gives CASSQRTGDYNSPLHF.

The chain couples TRBV20-1 to TRBJ1-4; weak D call: TRBD1 (5 bases). From germline, CDR1 is DFQATT and CDR2 SNEGSKA (reference sequence). Trimming pared 5 bases from V and 3 bases from J, leaving 13 bases between. There are 14 residues in the CDR3. The CDR3 is CSAQAGGANEKLFF. As DNA, the CDR3 is TGCAGTGCTCAGGCGGGGGGTGCTAATGAAAAACTGTTTTTT.

This clonotype showed up many times. The genes are TRBV12-3 or TRBV12-4 and TRBJ2-7, with D possibly being TRBD1 (5 bases). The V and J ends lost 0 bases and 7 bases respectively, with 13 bases between them. The CDR3 spans 14 residues. CDR3 sequence (DNA): TGTGCCAGCAGTTTAGCTTTGTCTAGGGGTGAGCAGTACTTC. Its protein product is CASSLALSRGEQYF.

The chain has TRBV30 and TRBJ2-3, with TRBD1 matching over 11 bases. V trimming: 3 bases; J trimming: 3 bases; junction bases outside the gene matches: 5. Germline values: CDR1 GTSNPN, CDR2 SVGIG (reference sequence). The CDR3 has 15 residues. This CDR3 is CAWSGTGGITDTQYF. In DNA form, the CDR3 reads TGTGCCTGGAGCGGGACAGGGGGTATTACAGATACGCAGTATTTT.